The next 12 T cell receptor beta chains were all read from a single sample in a study of cytomegalovirus exposure and HLA in healthy donors. PCR employed 60 Vbeta and 13 Jbeta primers. Generated by immunoSEQ multiplex PCR, the TCRdb table keeps only in-frame clones and is missing some. The sample carries fewer than 200,000 clones, around 90% recorded once. The sample comprised PBMCs. The receptor source for this set is a boy between 2 and 10 years old in good health and CMV-seronegative.

This chain uses TRBV28 with TRBJ2-5, with TRBD2 matching 8 bases. The V gene's germline CDR1 is MDHEN and CDR2 SYDVKM. This CDR3 comprises 13 residues. Trimming removed 7 bases from V and 4 bases from J; junction bases left unmatched: 5. The CDR3 nucleotides read TGTGCCAGCACCCGCCGGGGGGGAGAGACCCAGTACTTC. Protein: CASTRRGGETQYF. Complete variable domain (other parts from reference TRBV28 and TRBJ2-5): DVKVTQSSRYLVKRTGEKVFLECVQDMDHENMFWYRQDPGLGLRLIYFSYDVKMKEKGDIPEGYSVSREKKERFSLILESASTNQTSMYLCASTRRGGETQYFGPGTRLLVL.

This chain links TRBV28 with TRBJ2-4; 8 nucleotides line up with TRBD1. This CDR3 comprises 16 residues. Germline loops: CDR1 MDHEN, CDR2 SYDVKM. The V segment lost 3 bases and the J segment 7 bases; nucleotides outside the gene matches: 11. Here the CDR3 reads CASSFRGRGGWNIQYF. CDR3 nucleotides: TGTGCCAGCAGTTTCAGGGGGCGCGGAGGATGGAACATTCAGTACTTC.

The genes are TRBV20-1 and TRBJ1-1; no definite D call. CDR1 is DFQATT, CDR2 SNEGSKA, per germline (reference sequence). Trimming removed 6 bases at V and 4 bases at J, with 9 bases between. CDR3 length: 11 amino acids. CDR3 residues: CSAQVATEAFF. DNA for the CDR3: TGCAGTGCCCAGGTGGCCACTGAAGCTTTCTTT.

The chain uses TRBV5-5 and TRBJ1-1; D is uncertain. The CDR3 sequence is 15 residues long. Trimming took off 4 bases at V and 5 bases at J, with 18 bases between the two ends. Germline loops: CDR1 SGHKS, CDR2 YYEKEE (reference sequence). The CDR3 DNA reads as TGTGCCAGCAGCCCTAATCCGGGATCGGGAACTGAAGCTTTCTTT. This gives the protein CASSPNPGSGTEAFF.

The chain has TRBV7-6 and TRBJ2-1; 8 nucleotides match TRBD1. The ends lost 2 bases at V and 7 bases at J; junction bases unmatched: 4. The CDR3 is 14 amino acids. Germline values: CDR1 SGHVS, CDR2 FNYEAQ. The CDR3 is CASSLLTGGNEQFF. The CDR3, as DNA: TGTGCCAGCAGCTTACTAACAGGGGGGAATGAGCAGTTCTTC.

The V and J genes are TRBV5-1 and TRBJ2-7; 9 bases are shared with TRBD1. Germline CDR1 SGHRS, CDR2 YFSETQ. J was trimmed by 2 bases and V by 2 bases; bases with no gene match: 8. CDR3 length: 16 amino acids. The CDR3 DNA reads as TGCGCCAGCAGCTTCCCCGTGGGACAGGGACCCTACGAGCAGTACTTC. Its protein is CASSFPVGQGPYEQYF.

The J gene is TRBJ2-7, the V gene TRBV4-1, with a tentative D call TRBD1 (6 bases). In germline, CDR1 is MGHRA, CDR2 YSYEKL. This CDR3 contains 15 residues. Trimming cost V 4 bases and J 7 bases, with 20 bases left between them. The DNA of the CDR3 is TGCGCCAGCAGCCCTGAACCGACAGGCTTGGGGGAGCAGTACTTC. It translates to CASSPEPTGLGEQYF.

The chain uses TRBV30 and TRBJ2-1, with no clear D. CDR3 length: 11 residues. From germline, CDR1 is GTSNPN and CDR2 SVGIG (reference sequence). The germline V and J ends were trimmed by 1 base and 10 bases, with 8 bases remaining between them. CDR3 protein: CAWSETREQFF. The CDR3 nucleotides read TGTGCCTGGAGTGAGACTCGCGAGCAGTTCTTC.

This chain joins TRBV30 and TRBJ2-1; 10 bases are a match to TRBD2. The CDR3 length is 14 residues. Trimming removed 1 base from V and 8 bases from J; junction bases left unmatched: 5. Germline V gene data show CDR1 as GTSNPN and CDR2 as SVGIG (reference sequence). CDR3 coding DNA: TGTGCCTGGAGTGCGGCTAGCGGGAGCTATGAGCAGTTCTTC. Translating it yields CAWSAASGSYEQFF.

This clone was observed once. V usage is TRBV9 and J usage is TRBJ2-2; D call uncertain. V was pared by 4 bases and J by 2 bases, with 9 bases between. Germline assignment: CDR1 SGDLS and CDR2 YYNGEE. This CDR3 region has 14 residues. CDR3 coding DNA: TGTGCCAGCAGCCCCCAGTTAAACACCGGGGAGCTGTTTTTT. Encoded protein: CASSPQLNTGELFF.

The J gene is TRBJ2-5, the V gene TRBV6-6; D is unclear. Per germline, CDR1 MNHNY and CDR2 SVGAGI (reference sequence). Trimming pared 0 bases from V and 1 base from J, leaving 6 bases between. The CDR3 runs 14 residues. The CDR3 DNA follows: TGTGCCAGCAGTTACTCGAACTTCCAAGAGACCCAGTACTTC. Its translation: CASSYSNFQETQYF.

The rearrangement links TRBV5-4 to TRBJ2-1; 12 bases are shared with TRBD2. With V trimmed by 3 bases and J by 2 bases, 6 bases remained unmatched. Germline V lookup: CDR1 SGHNT, CDR2 YYREEE (reference sequence). This CDR3 comprises 17 residues. The CDR3 DNA reads TGTGCCAGCAGCTCTAGCGGGAGGGCCGGAACCTACAATGAGCAGTTCTTC. Translation: CASSSSGRAGTYNEQFF.